Following are 11 T cell receptor beta chains from one sample sequenced in a study of blood T cell repertoires in COVID-19. Data came from immunoSEQ multiplex PCR; TCRdb stores just in-frame clones and leaves some out. The sample includes approximately 28,000 clones, around 67% seen only once; the top ten take about 7.1%. The sample taken for sequencing was peripheral blood. The receptor source for this set is a man in his 60s with active or convalescent COVID-19.

In its sample, this clone was seen once. This sequence joins TRBV28 and TRBJ1-2; 7 nucleotides align to TRBD1. Germline V lookup: CDR1 MDHEN, CDR2 SYDVKM. The CDR3 covers 13 residues. V shed 10 bases, J shed 4 bases, and the junction held 9 bases outside the gene matches. CDR3 nucleotide sequence: TGTGCCACGCTAGAGGGGGCGGGCTATGGCTACACCTTC. Residues: CATLEGAGYGYTF.

The chain links TRBV28 to TRBJ1-2, with TRBD1 identical over 9 bases. CDR1 is MDHEN and CDR2 is SYDVKM in the germline V gene. The V segment lost 6 bases and the J segment 2 bases; nucleotides outside the gene matches: 13. CDR3 length equals 17 residues. CDR3 nucleotides: TGTGCCAGCAGCTCCGGCACAAACAGGGGGCAAAACTATGGCTACACCTTC. Encoded protein: CASSSGTNRGQNYGYTF.

This clone was found a few times. This chain uses TRBV9 with TRBJ1-3; 9 bases are a match to TRBD1. V shed 5 bases, J shed 8 bases, and the junction held 5 bases outside the gene matches. Germline V gives CDR1 SGDLS, CDR2 YYNGEE. The CDR3 has 13 residues. The CDR3, as DNA: TGTGCCAGCAGTGGACAGGGGCGGGACACCATATATTTT. Protein: CASSGQGRDTIYF.

The chain uses TRBV7-3 and TRBJ2-3; 8 bases match TRBD2. This CDR3 comprises 15 residues. V lost 2 bases, J lost 6 bases, and 7 bases stayed unmatched. Germline V lookup: CDR1 SGHTA, CDR2 FQGTGA. Here the CDR3 reads CASSLVAGGVDTQYF. CDR3 bases: TGTGCCAGCAGCTTAGTAGCCGGGGGGGTGGATACGCAGTATTTT.

The chain recombines TRBV6-6 with TRBJ1-1; the D is unclear. CDR1 and CDR2 (germline): MNHNY, SVGAGI (reference sequence). The germline V and J ends were trimmed by 5 bases and 0 bases, with 10 bases remaining between them. CDR3 length: 14 residues. The CDR3, as DNA: TGTGCCAGCAGTGCTTCGAACATGAACACTGAAGCTTTCTTT. This sequence encodes CASSASNMNTEAFF.

This chain uses TRBV4-1 with TRBJ2-2, with D perhaps matching TRBD2 (5 bases). CDR3 length: 15 amino acids. CDR1 and CDR2 (germline): MGHRA, YSYEKL. V lost 4 bases and J 4 bases, leaving 13 bases between the germline ends. As DNA, the CDR3 is TGCGCCAGCAGCCTCCTAGTGGGGAGCACCGGGGAGCTGTTTTTT. It codes for CASSLLVGSTGELFF.

J is TRBJ1-5 and V is TRBV18; 7 bases are a match to TRBD1. The CDR3 is made up of 13 amino acids. With 3 bases clipped from V and 7 bases from J, the junction kept 3 bases outside the gene matches. Per germline, CDR1 KGHSH and CDR2 LQKENI. CDR3 nucleotides: TGTGCCAGCTCACCCCAGGGGGAACAGCCCCAGCATTTT. It specifies CASSPQGEQPQHF.

This clone was counted once. This chain uses TRBV5-1 with TRBJ2-3, with 9 bases identical to TRBD2. This CDR3 is built from 16 residues. V was clipped by 0 bases and J by 0 bases; unmatched bases: 2. Germline CDR1 reads SGHRS; CDR2 reads YFSETQ. As DNA, the CDR3 is TGCGCCAGCAGCTTGGGGCGGGGGGGAAGCACAGATACGCAGTATTTT. It encodes CASSLGRGGSTDTQYF.

CDR3: CASYQGASTDTQYF. CDR3 nucleotides: TGCGCCAGTTATCAGGGGGCGAGCACAGATACGCAGTATTTT. The V and J genes are TRBV10-2 and TRBJ2-3; 8 bases map to TRBD1. Trimming removed 9 bases from V and 0 bases from J; junction bases left unmatched: 5. CDR1 is WSHSY and CDR2 is SAAADI in the germline V gene. The CDR3 length is 14 residues.

This sequence joins TRBV15 and TRBJ2-1, with D uncertain. V gave up 0 bases and J gave up 9 bases, with 9 bases separating them. Germline V gene lookup returns CDR1 LNHNV and CDR2 YYDKDF (reference sequence). The CDR3 runs to 13 residues. The CDR3 sequence is CATSRDQFTEQFF. In DNA, the CDR3 is TGTGCCACCAGCAGAGATCAGTTCACTGAGCAGTTCTTC.

This clone was seen a few times. The V and J genes are TRBV5-1 and TRBJ2-1; 11 bases are a match to TRBD2. This CDR3 region has 16 residues. Germline V gene sequence: CDR1 SGHRS, CDR2 YFSETQ. After removal of 2 bases from V and 4 bases from J, the junction contained 5 bases not matched to a gene. The CDR3, as DNA: TGCGCCAGCAGCTTAGTAGCGGGAGGGTCTTACAATGAGCAGTTCTTC. Its protein is CASSLVAGGSYNEQFF. Full variable domain (missing parts from reference TRBV5-1 and TRBJ2-1): KAGVTQTPRYLIKTRGQQVTLSCSPISGHRSVSWYQQTPGQGLQFLFEYFSETQRNKGNFPGRFSGRQFSNSRSEMNVSTLELGDSALYLCASSLVAGGSYNEQFFGPGTRLTVL.